The source of this T cell receptor (beta chain) is a study of response to subunit inactivated influenza vaccine. General study points: After each seasonal influenza vaccination, few new T cells are recruited, the authors suggested.

This clonotype has only a few counts. Its antigen is as yet unknown. CDR1 is LGHNA, CDR2 YSLEER, per germline. CDR3 size: 15 residues. Between the trimmed V and J ends, which lost 0 bases and 5 bases, there was a span of 13 bases. TCRdb ran MiXCR on the RT-PCR reads and lists one entry per CDR3 protein. The sample lists approximately 700,000 distinct CDR3 sequences, 15% to 18% occurring once. The chain joins TRBV4-3 to TRBJ1-1; D not resolved. The sequences come from PBMCs from blood, collected roughly 12 days after vaccination. This TCR was recovered from a man between 50 and 59 years old who received an inactivated influenza vaccine. The CDR3 nucleotides read TGCGCCAGCAGCCAAGAAAGGGCCGTTGGGACTGAAGCTTTCTTT. It yields the protein CASSQERAVGTEAFF.